This entry features one T cell receptor beta chain sequence. This sample was included in a study of cytomegalovirus exposure and HLA in healthy donors. Trimming cost V 8 bases and J 2 bases, with 15 bases left between them. Looked up from germline, CDR1 is MDHEN and CDR2 is SYDVKM. The CDR3 consists of 14 residues. Primers included in the PCR were 60 Vbeta and 13 Jbeta primers. Produced via immunoSEQ multiplex PCR; TCRdb's table is partial and in-frame only. There are 150,000 to 200,000 clones in the sample; more than 70% occur only once, and approximately 3% lies in the top ten. This sequence joins TRBV28 and TRBJ2-5; no firm D call. Sequencing was performed on PBMCs. This sequence originates from a male donor in good health and CMV-seronegative. CDR3 bases: TGTGCCAGCGAACACACCGAAGATCAAGAGACCCAGTACTTC. This gives the protein CASEHTEDQETQYF.